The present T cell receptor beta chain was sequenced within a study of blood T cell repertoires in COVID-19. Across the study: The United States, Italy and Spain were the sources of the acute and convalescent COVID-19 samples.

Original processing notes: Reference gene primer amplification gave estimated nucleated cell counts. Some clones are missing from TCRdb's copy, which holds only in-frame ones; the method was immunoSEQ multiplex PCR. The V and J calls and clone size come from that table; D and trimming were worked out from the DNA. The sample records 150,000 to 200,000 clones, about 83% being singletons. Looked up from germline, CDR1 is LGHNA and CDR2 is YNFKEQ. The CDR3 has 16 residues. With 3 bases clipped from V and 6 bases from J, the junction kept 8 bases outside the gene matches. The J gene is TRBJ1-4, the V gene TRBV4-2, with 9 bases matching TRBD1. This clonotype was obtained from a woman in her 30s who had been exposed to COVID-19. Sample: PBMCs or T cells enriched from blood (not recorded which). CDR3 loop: CASSHVMDRGDEKLFF. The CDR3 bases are TGTGCCAGCAGCCATGTAATGGACAGGGGTGATGAAAAACTGTTTTTT.